This T cell receptor (beta chain) derives from a study of OX40 agonist ivuxolimab in advanced cancers. Turning to the study itself: The eligibility criteria allowed prior anti-PD-1, anti-PD-L1 or anti-CTLA-4 therapy, and around 38% had some. Partial responses were seen in three patients, one with hepatocellular carcinoma and two with cutaneous melanoma.

This clone was counted only a few times. Trimming left V 3 bases short and J 2 bases short, with 12 bases between. The CDR3 has 15 residues. The germline gives CDR1 SGHRS, CDR2 YFSETQ. TCRdb's table, derived via immunoSEQ multiplex PCR, lists solely in-frame clones and lacks some. The sample has 53,000 or so clones, just under 80% seen once. The receptor was isolated from an adult with an advanced solid tumor such as melanoma, head and neck, liver or kidney cancer. The sample in question was CD4+ or CD8+ T cells sorted from blood, obtained in a trial of the OX40 agonist ivuxolimab. This chain joins TRBV5-1 and TRBJ2-1, with D maybe TRBD2 (6 bases). In DNA form, the CDR3 reads TGCGCCAGCAGCTCCGGGACTTCTCCCTACAATGAGCAGTTCTTC. Its translation: CASSSGTSPYNEQFF.